One and the same sample provided the 11 T cell receptor beta chains below, sequenced in a study of technical replicates of blood from four donors. The repertoire was sequenced with immunoSEQ multiplex PCR; TCRdb's copy has only in-frame clones and lacks some. The repertoire holds about 66,000 clones, around nine tenths seen once, with roughly 4.2% in the top ten. Sample: PBMCs. The source of these receptors is a human donor in good health. Some clones in this sample may be carry-over from other donors' samples.

This chain connects TRBV7-9 to TRBJ2-6; 10 bases are a match to TRBD1. Germline V gene data show CDR1 as SEHNR and CDR2 as FQNEAQ (reference sequence). Germline trimming cut 4 bases from V and 3 bases from J; bases unmatched to any gene: 9. The CDR3 loop spans 18 amino acids. This CDR3 is CASSSPRQGAFGANVLTF. The CDR3 nucleotides are TGTGCCAGCAGCTCTCCGAGACAGGGGGCATTTGGGGCCAACGTCCTGACTTTC.

This clone showed up just a few times. The V and J genes are TRBV11-3 and TRBJ1-4; no reliable D call. Trimming took off 8 bases at V and 6 bases at J, with 13 bases between the two ends. This CDR3 comprises 13 residues. Per germline, CDR1 SGHNT and CDR2 YENEEA. The DNA for the CDR3 is TGTGCCAGCGAGGGCGTGAGCGATGAAAAACTGTTTTTT. Translation: CASEGVSDEKLFF.

The chain employs TRBV19 and TRBJ2-7, with 8 bases matching TRBD2. Germline V gene data show CDR1 as LNHDA and CDR2 as SQIVND (reference sequence). The V gene end was trimmed by 3 bases and the J gene end by 0 bases; junction bases not matched to a gene: 4. This CDR3 is 15 amino acids long. The CDR3 here is CASSIVAGHSYEQYF. The CDR3 DNA follows: TGTGCCAGTAGTATTGTAGCGGGACACTCCTACGAGCAGTACTTC.

The chain has TRBV7-2 and TRBJ2-5, with D tentatively TRBD2 (6 bases). CDR1 is SGHTA and CDR2 is FQGNSA in the germline V gene. This CDR3 has 15 residues. V was cut by 7 bases and J by 4 bases, with 19 bases left in between. The DNA for the CDR3 is TGTGCCAGCACCCGAAGTGGGGTGGGGGGAGAGACCCAGTACTTC. This translates into CASTRSGVGGETQYF.

The rearrangement links TRBV7-3 to TRBJ2-5; perhaps TRBD1 as D (6 bases). Trimming removed 5 bases from V and 2 bases from J, with 12 bases in between. Germline CDR1 reads SGHTA; CDR2 reads FQGTGA. The CDR3 loop spans 14 amino acids. The CDR3 DNA reads TGTGCCAGCAGCCTACAGGGTCTTCAAGAGACCCAGTACTTC. Translated: CASSLQGLQETQYF.

The chain couples TRBV6-1 to TRBJ2-7, with a weak D call TRBD1 (6 bases). CDR1 is MNHNS and CDR2 is SASEGT in the germline V gene. This CDR3 region has 14 residues. V dropped 7 bases and J dropped 6 bases, with 19 bases sitting between them. This CDR3 reads CASTQDSTPREQYF. CDR3 DNA sequence: TGTGCCAGCACCCAGGACAGTACCCCACGCGAGCAGTACTTC.

This clone was found a few times. The J gene is TRBJ1-1, the V gene TRBV18, with 10 bases matching TRBD1. The CDR3 runs 16 residues. The V gene end was trimmed by 3 bases and the J gene end by 4 bases; junction bases not matched to a gene: 8. Per the germline V gene, CDR1 is KGHSH and CDR2 is LQKENI. CDR3 protein: CASSPGDRGIGTEAFF. The CDR3 DNA reads TGTGCCAGCTCACCGGGGGACAGGGGCATCGGCACTGAAGCTTTCTTT. Full variable domain (remainder filled in from reference TRBV18 and TRBJ1-1): NAGVMQNPRHLVRRRGQEARLRCSPMKGHSHVYWYRQLPEEGLKFMVYLQKENIIDESGMPKERFSAEFPKEGPSILRIQQVVRGDSAAYFCASSPGDRGIGTEAFFGQGTRLTVV.

The V call is TRBV19, the J call TRBJ2-7; D unresolved. V was shortened by 3 bases and J by 0 bases, with 9 bases between the two germline ends. The CDR3 sequence is 14 residues long. Germline V lookup: CDR1 LNHDA, CDR2 SQIVND (reference sequence). This CDR3 is CASSISLSSYEQYF. The CDR3 DNA sequence: TGTGCCAGTAGTATTAGCCTTAGCTCCTACGAGCAGTACTTC.

The genes are TRBV10-3 and TRBJ2-5; 10 bases are shared with TRBD1. Per the germline V gene, CDR1 is ENHRY and CDR2 is SYGVKD. This CDR3 spans 14 amino acids. The trim removed 5 bases at V and 4 bases at J, leaving 4 bases unmatched. The CDR3 sequence: CAISQGQGSETQYF. CDR3 sequence (DNA): TGTGCCATCAGTCAGGGACAGGGGTCAGAGACCCAGTACTTC.

J is TRBJ1-6 and V is TRBV19; the D gene is possibly TRBD1 (6 bases). V was cut by 4 bases and J by 8 bases, with 15 bases left in between. Germline loops: CDR1 LNHDA, CDR2 SQIVND (reference sequence). This CDR3 contains 15 residues. CDR3 sequence reads: CASSTPQGTYSPLHF. The CDR3 coding sequence is TGTGCCAGTAGTACACCCCAGGGGACGTATTCACCCCTCCACTTT.

The rearrangement uses TRBV14 and TRBJ2-7; TRBD1 is a possible D gene (6 bases). This CDR3 has 22 amino acids. Germline CDR1 SGHDN, CDR2 FVKESK. Trimming stripped 0 bases from V and 3 bases from J, with 33 bases between. The CDR3 region is CASSQEWCVQGWVGVLRYEQYF. For the CDR3, the DNA is TGTGCCAGCAGCCAAGAGTGGTGCGTACAGGGATGGGTCGGGGTCCTCCGCTACGAGCAGTACTTC.